This note documents a single T cell receptor beta chain sequence. Its antigen is still unknown. Per germline, CDR1 MRHNA and CDR2 SNTAGT. V lost 6 bases to trimming and J lost 4 bases; unmatched junction nucleotides: 12. The CDR3 totals 16 residues. This sample is drawn from a study of T cell responses to AZD1222 COVID-19 vaccine. Overall study results and limits: Clonal diversity was possibly underestimated, and the donors were mostly white British, with more females.

The table came from immunoSEQ multiplex PCR; TCRdb's copy has only in-frame clones and leaves some out. Of approximately 120,000 clones in the sample, more than 75% were seen once. Sequenced here: peripheral blood, sampled 28 days after the second AZD1222 dose. The gene calls are TRBV6-4 and TRBJ2-3, with TRBD2 matching over 8 bases. This TCR derives from an adult who received the AZD1222 COVID-19 vaccine. CDR3 residues: CASSRGLDGGADTQYF. The CDR3 nucleotides read TGTGCCAGCAGCCGGGGGCTAGACGGGGGGGCAGATACGCAGTATTTT.